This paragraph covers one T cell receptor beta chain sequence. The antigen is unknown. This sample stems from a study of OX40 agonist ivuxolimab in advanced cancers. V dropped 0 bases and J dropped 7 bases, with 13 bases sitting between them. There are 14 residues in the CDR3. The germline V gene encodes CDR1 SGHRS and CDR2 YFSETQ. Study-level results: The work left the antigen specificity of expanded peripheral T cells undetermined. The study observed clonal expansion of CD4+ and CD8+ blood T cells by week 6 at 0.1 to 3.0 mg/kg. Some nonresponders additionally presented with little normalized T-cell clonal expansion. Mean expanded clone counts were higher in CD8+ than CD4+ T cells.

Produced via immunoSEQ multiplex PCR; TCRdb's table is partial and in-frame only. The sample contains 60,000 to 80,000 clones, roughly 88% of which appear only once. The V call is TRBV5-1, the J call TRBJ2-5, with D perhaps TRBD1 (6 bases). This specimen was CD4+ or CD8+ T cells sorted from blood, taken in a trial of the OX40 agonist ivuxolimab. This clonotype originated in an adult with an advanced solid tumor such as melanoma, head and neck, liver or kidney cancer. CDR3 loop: CASSLGRQGTTQYF. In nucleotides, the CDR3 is TGCGCCAGCAGCTTGGGGCGCCAGGGGACGACCCAGTACTTC.